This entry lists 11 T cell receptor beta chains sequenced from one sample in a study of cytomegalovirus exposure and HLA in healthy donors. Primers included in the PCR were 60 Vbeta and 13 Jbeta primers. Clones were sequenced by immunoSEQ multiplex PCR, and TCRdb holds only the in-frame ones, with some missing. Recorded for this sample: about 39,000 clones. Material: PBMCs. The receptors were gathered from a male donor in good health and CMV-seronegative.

The CDR3 sequence is CASSPAQGLWGYTF. As DNA, the CDR3 is TGTGCCAGCAGTCCAGCCCAGGGGCTGTGGGGCTACACCTTC. V and J are TRBV27 and TRBJ1-2, with D possibly TRBD1 on 6 matching bases. Per germline, CDR1 MNHEY and CDR2 SMNVEV (reference sequence). This CDR3 contains 14 residues. V lost 5 bases and J lost 8, with 18 bases in between.

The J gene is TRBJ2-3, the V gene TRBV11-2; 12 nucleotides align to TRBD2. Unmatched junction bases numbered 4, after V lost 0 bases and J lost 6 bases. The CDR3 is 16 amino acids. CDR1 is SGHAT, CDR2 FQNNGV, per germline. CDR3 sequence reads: CASSLDLAGGTDTQYF. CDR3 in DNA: TGTGCCAGCAGCTTAGATCTAGCGGGGGGGACTGATACGCAGTATTTT.

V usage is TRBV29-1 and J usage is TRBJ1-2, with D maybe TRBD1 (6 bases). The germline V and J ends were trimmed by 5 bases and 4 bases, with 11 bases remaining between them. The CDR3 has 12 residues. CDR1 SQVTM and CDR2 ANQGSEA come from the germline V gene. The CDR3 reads CSVYRATYGYTF. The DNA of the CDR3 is TGCAGCGTTTACAGGGCAACCTATGGCTACACCTTC.

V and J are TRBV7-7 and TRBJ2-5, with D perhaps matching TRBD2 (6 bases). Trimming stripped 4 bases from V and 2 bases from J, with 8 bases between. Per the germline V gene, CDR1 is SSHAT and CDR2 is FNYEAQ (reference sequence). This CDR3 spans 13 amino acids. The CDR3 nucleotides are TGTGCCAGCAGCTGGACTAAACAAGAGACCCAGTACTTC. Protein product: CASSWTKQETQYF.

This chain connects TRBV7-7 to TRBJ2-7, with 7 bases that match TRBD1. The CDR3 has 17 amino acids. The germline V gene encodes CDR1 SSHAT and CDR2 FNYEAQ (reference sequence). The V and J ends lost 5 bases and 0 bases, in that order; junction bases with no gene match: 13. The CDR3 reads CASSPSYRGSSSYEQYF. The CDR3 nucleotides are TGTGCCAGCAGCCCCAGCTACAGGGGCTCAAGCTCCTACGAGCAGTACTTC.

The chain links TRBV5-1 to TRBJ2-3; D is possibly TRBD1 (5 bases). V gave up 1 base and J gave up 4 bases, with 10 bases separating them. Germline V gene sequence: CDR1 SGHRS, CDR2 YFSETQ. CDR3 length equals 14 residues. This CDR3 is CASSLQGTADTQYF. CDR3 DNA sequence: TGCGCCAGCAGCTTGCAGGGCACGGCAGATACGCAGTATTTT.

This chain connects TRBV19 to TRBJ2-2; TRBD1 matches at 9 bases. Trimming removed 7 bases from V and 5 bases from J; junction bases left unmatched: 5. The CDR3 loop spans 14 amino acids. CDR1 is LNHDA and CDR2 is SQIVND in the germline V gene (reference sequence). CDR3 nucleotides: TGTGCCAGTACCCCGGGACAGGGTACCGGGGAGCTGTTTTTT. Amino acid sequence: CASTPGQGTGELFF.

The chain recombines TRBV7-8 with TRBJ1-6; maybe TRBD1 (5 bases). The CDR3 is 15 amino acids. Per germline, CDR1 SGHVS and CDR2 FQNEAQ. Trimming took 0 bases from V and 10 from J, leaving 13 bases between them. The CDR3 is CASSLAAGPWSPLHF. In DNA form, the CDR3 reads TGTGCCAGCAGCTTAGCGGCAGGGCCATGGTCACCCCTCCACTTT. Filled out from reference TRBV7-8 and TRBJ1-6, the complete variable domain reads GAGVSQSPRYKVAKRGQDVALRCDPISGHVSLFWYQQALGQGPEFLTYFQNEAQLDKSGLPSDRFFAERPEGSVSTLKIQRTQQEDSAVYLCASSLAAGPWSPLHFGNGTRLTVT.

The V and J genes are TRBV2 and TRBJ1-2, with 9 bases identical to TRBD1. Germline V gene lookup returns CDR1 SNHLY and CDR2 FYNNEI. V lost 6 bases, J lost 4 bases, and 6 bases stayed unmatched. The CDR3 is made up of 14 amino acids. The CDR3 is CASRPGTGTYGYTF. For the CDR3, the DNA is TGTGCCAGCAGACCGGGGACAGGGACCTATGGCTACACCTTC.

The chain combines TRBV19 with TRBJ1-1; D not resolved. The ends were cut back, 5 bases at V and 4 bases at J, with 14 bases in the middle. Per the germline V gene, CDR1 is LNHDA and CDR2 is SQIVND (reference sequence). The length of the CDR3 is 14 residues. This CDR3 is CASSPRIESTEAFF. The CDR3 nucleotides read TGTGCCAGTAGTCCTCGAATAGAGAGCACTGAAGCTTTCTTT.

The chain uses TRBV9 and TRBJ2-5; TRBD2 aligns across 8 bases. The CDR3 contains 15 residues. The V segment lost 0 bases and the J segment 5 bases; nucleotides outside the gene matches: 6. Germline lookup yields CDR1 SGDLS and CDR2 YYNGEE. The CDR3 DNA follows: TGTGCCAGCAGCGTAGCTCCGGGGGGGTCGGAGACCCAGTACTTC. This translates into CASSVAPGGSETQYF.